This TCR beta chain was captured in a study of cytomegalovirus exposure and HLA in healthy donors. The study, taken as a whole, reports: Most TCR sequences were seen very rarely across donors, but some public TCRs occurred in many.

Comments on this clone: Its cognate antigen is unknown.

PCR involved 60 Vbeta and 13 Jbeta primers. TCRdb's table, derived via immunoSEQ multiplex PCR, lists solely in-frame clones and lacks some. Of approximately 100,000 clones detected, 76% appear once; the ten largest clones hold around 4%. V trimming: 5 bases; J trimming: 7 bases; junction bases outside the gene matches: 7. The CDR3 runs 13 residues. From germline, CDR1 is SNHLY and CDR2 FYNNEI. J is TRBJ1-2 and V is TRBV2, with 7 bases identical to TRBD1. Input material: PBMCs. The clonotype was recovered from a man in his forties in good health and CMV-seronegative. CDR3: CASSPGQSGGYTF. The CDR3 nucleotides read TGTGCCAGCAGTCCGGGACAGAGTGGTGGCTACACCTTC.